The 32 T cell receptor beta chains listed next were all sequenced from one sample in a study of blood T cell repertoires in COVID-19. Data came from immunoSEQ multiplex PCR; TCRdb stores just in-frame clones and leaves some out. Of roughly 91,000 clones detected, 70% to 85% appear once; the ten largest clones hold 6.5% to 9%. Specimen: peripheral blood. The receptors stem from a man aged 70-80 years with acute or convalescent COVID-19.

The chain combines TRBV30 with TRBJ2-3, with 11 bases identical to TRBD2. The CDR3 length is 15 residues. Germline-derived CDR1 and CDR2 are GTSNPN and SVGIG (reference sequence). V gave up 6 bases and J gave up 0 bases; unmatched junction bases: 5. CDR3 DNA: TGTGCCTGTAGCGGGGGGGCGGGTAGCACAGATACGCAGTATTTT. Amino acids: CACSGGAGSTDTQYF.

This sequence joins TRBV29-1 and TRBJ2-3, with 7 bases identical to TRBD1. After removal of 4 bases from V and 2 bases from J, the junction contained 3 bases not matched to a gene. The germline gives CDR1 SQVTM, CDR2 ANQGSEA. The CDR3 loop spans 13 amino acids. CDR3 DNA: TGCAGCGTTGGGGGACAGACCACAGATACGCAGTATTTT. Translated: CSVGGQTTDTQYF.

The gene calls are TRBV2 and TRBJ1-5; the D is unclear. The V gene's germline CDR1 is SNHLY and CDR2 FYNNEI. V lost 6 bases to trimming and J lost 2 bases, with 14 bases between them. The CDR3 totals 15 residues. The CDR3 here is CASSVNGGGNQPQHF. The CDR3, as DNA: TGTGCCAGCAGCGTGAATGGCGGAGGCAATCAGCCCCAGCATTTT.

This clone has a handful of counts. This chain uses TRBV28 with TRBJ1-2; 9 positions match TRBD1. There are 14 residues in the CDR3. CDR1 is MDHEN, CDR2 SYDVKM, per germline. V lost 6 bases and J lost 2; bases outside the gene matches: 4. The CDR3 reads CASRRGTGNYGYTF. The DNA of the CDR3 is TGTGCCAGCAGACGAGGGACAGGGAACTATGGCTACACCTTC.

The rearrangement joins TRBV27 to TRBJ1-1; D unresolved. V was cut by 2 bases and J by 9 bases, with 7 bases left in between. The CDR3 sequence is 11 residues long. Germline assignment: CDR1 MNHEY and CDR2 SMNVEV (reference sequence). The CDR3: CASSLGLKAFF. The CDR3, as DNA: TGTGCCAGCAGTTTAGGGCTTAAAGCTTTCTTT.

V and J are TRBV6-5 and TRBJ2-7; 8 bases align to TRBD1. The CDR3 spans 15 residues. The ends lost 6 bases at V and 2 bases at J; junction bases unmatched: 9. Germline loops: CDR1 MNHEY, CDR2 SVGAGI. CDR3 sequence (DNA): TGTGCCAGCAGCCATCGGGACAGGAAGACCTACGAGCAGTACTTC. Translated, it gives CASSHRDRKTYEQYF.

V and J are TRBV27 and TRBJ2-7; D may be TRBD1 (6 bases). Germline loops: CDR1 MNHEY, CDR2 SMNVEV (reference sequence). The CDR3 spans 14 residues. Deletions cut 0 bases from V and 6 bases from J, with 12 bases between. The DNA of the CDR3 is TGTGCCAGCAGTTTATCGACACAGGGCCGCGAGCAGTACTTC. Its translation is CASSLSTQGREQYF.

The rearrangement joins TRBV27 to TRBJ1-1, with 7 positions matching TRBD1. The V segment lost 3 bases and the J segment 5 bases; nucleotides outside the gene matches: 3. The length of the CDR3 is 13 residues. CDR1 is MNHEY and CDR2 is SMNVEV in the germline V gene (reference sequence). CDR3 DNA sequence: TGTGCCAGCAGTTTGGCAGGGGGAACTGAAGCTTTCTTT. Translation gives CASSLAGGTEAFF.

The gene calls are TRBV24-1 and TRBJ2-2; 9 bases are shared with TRBD1. V dropped 2 bases and J dropped 7; count of bases not matched to a gene: 7. Per germline, CDR1 KGHDR and CDR2 SFDVKD. The CDR3 contains 16 residues. The CDR3 sequence is CATSDSLQGADGELFF. The CDR3 region has the DNA TGTGCCACCAGTGATTCCCTACAGGGGGCGGACGGGGAGCTGTTTTTT.

The chain carries TRBV14 and TRBJ1-2; possible D gene TRBD1, 6 bases. The CDR3 is 14 residues long. Germline values: CDR1 SGHDN, CDR2 FVKESK. V was cut by 3 bases and J by 0 bases, with 8 bases left in between. Here the CDR3 DNA reads TGTGCCAGCAGCCAGAGGGGGACTAACTATGGCTACACCTTC. Amino acids: CASSQRGTNYGYTF.

The CDR3 nucleotides are TGTGCCAGCAGTTACGTAGCGGGAGGCACATACGAGCAGTACTTC. As protein: CASSYVAGGTYEQYF. The chain uses TRBV6-5 and TRBJ2-7; 10 nucleotides match TRBD2. V shed 2 bases, J shed 4 bases, and the junction held 5 bases outside the gene matches. CDR3 length: 15 residues. Germline loops: CDR1 MNHEY, CDR2 SVGAGI.

V usage is TRBV28 and J usage is TRBJ2-1; TRBD2 is a possible D gene (7 bases). The germline V gene encodes CDR1 MDHEN and CDR2 SYDVKM. The CDR3 covers 16 residues. V lost 6 bases and J 7 bases, leaving 22 bases between the germline ends. The CDR3 region is CASSYPGGGGRNEQFF. The CDR3 nucleotides are TGTGCCAGCAGCTACCCCGGAGGGGGAGGGCGAAATGAGCAGTTCTTC.

This clone was observed once. V is TRBV29-1 and J is TRBJ1-1; D not resolved. The V end was cut by 3 bases, the J end by 7 bases, with 6 bases between. The germline V gene encodes CDR1 SQVTM and CDR2 ANQGSEA. The length of the CDR3 is 10 residues. The CDR3 DNA reads TGCAGCGTTGATAACGGTGAAGCTTTCTTT. Its protein is CSVDNGEAFF.

V and J are TRBV2 and TRBJ2-4; D is perhaps TRBD2 (6 bases). The CDR3 is 14 amino acids. The germline CDR1 and CDR2 sequences are SNHLY and FYNNEI. Trimming shortened V by 1 base and J by 9 bases, and 13 bases separated the two germline ends. The CDR3 DNA is TGTGCCAGCAGTGAAGTAGCGGAGAGAGGCATTCAGTACTTC. Translation gives CASSEVAERGIQYF.

The rearrangement links TRBV11-3 to TRBJ2-1, with TRBD2 identical over 7 bases. Per germline, CDR1 SGHNT and CDR2 YENEEA. Trimming cost V 5 bases and J 7 bases; bases outside gene matches: 8. This CDR3 contains 14 residues. The CDR3 DNA follows: TGTGCCAGCAGCCCCGGACTAGTGCCAAATGAGCAGTTCTTC. It yields the protein CASSPGLVPNEQFF.

The gene calls are TRBV30 and TRBJ1-4; D perhaps matches TRBD1 (5 bases). Germline V lookup: CDR1 GTSNPN, CDR2 SVGIG (reference sequence). With 2 bases removed from V and 8 bases from J, the gap between germline ends came to 30 bases. The CDR3 contains 19 residues. CDR3 amino acids: CAWSQPASGQARTKEKLFF. CDR3 coding DNA: TGTGCCTGGAGTCAACCGGCGTCAGGGCAGGCCAGGACGAAGGAAAAACTGTTTTTT.

The V gene is TRBV30, the J gene TRBJ1-1, with TRBD1 matching 7 bases. Unmatched junction bases numbered 7, after V lost 0 bases and J lost 3 bases. Germline CDR1 is GTSNPN and CDR2 is SVGIG (reference sequence). This CDR3 is 15 amino acids long. The CDR3 region is CAWSVGRGVHTEAFF. In DNA, the CDR3 is TGTGCCTGGAGTGTAGGCAGGGGGGTGCACACTGAAGCTTTCTTT.

The chain is built from TRBV27 and TRBJ1-6; D not resolved. Looked up from germline, CDR1 is MNHEY and CDR2 is SMNVEV (reference sequence). The V end lost 4 bases, the J end lost 0 bases, and 13 bases lay between the germline ends. The CDR3 consists of 17 residues. The CDR3 spells CASSWSSNPSYNSPLHF. The DNA for the CDR3 is TGTGCCAGCAGTTGGTCCAGTAACCCCTCCTATAATTCACCCCTCCACTTT.

The rearrangement uses TRBV27 and TRBJ1-1; the match to TRBD1 covers 7 bases. The junction had 6 bases not matched to a gene; V was cut back by 3 bases and J by 5 bases. The CDR3 runs 14 residues. In germline, CDR1 is MNHEY, CDR2 SMNVEV (reference sequence). CDR3 in DNA: TGTGCCAGCAGTTTGGGGCAGGGGGGAACTGAAGCTTTCTTT. This translates into CASSLGQGGTEAFF.

CDR3 DNA: TGTGCCAGCACCCCTGTGGTTCGAGTGAACACTGAAGCTTTCTTT. Translating gives CASTPVVRVNTEAFF. This chain connects TRBV28 to TRBJ1-1, with unresolved D. Germline V gene data show CDR1 as MDHEN and CDR2 as SYDVKM. V gave up 7 bases and J gave up 0 bases, with 15 bases separating them. CDR3 size: 15 residues.

The chain carries TRBV12-3 or TRBV12-4 and TRBJ1-1; no clear D gene. The V gene lost 6 bases and the J gene lost 8 bases, with 16 bases spanning the gap. This CDR3 has 13 amino acids. The CDR3 spells CASRSKGGSEAFF. Written as DNA, the CDR3 is TGTGCCAGCAGGTCCAAAGGAGGATCCGAAGCTTTCTTT.

J is TRBJ1-5 and V is TRBV11-2; 8 bases agree with TRBD1. Germline V gives CDR1 SGHAT, CDR2 FQNNGV. Trimming at V came to 5 bases and at J to 4 bases, leaving 7 bases not matched to a gene. The CDR3 runs to 15 residues. The CDR3 DNA follows: TGTGCCAGCAGCCCCGACAGGGGAGTAAATCAGCCCCAGCATTTT. This translates into CASSPDRGVNQPQHF.

This clone appeared a single time. V usage is TRBV12-3 or TRBV12-4 and J usage is TRBJ2-3; D unresolved. Trimming stripped 3 bases from V and 6 bases from J, with 10 bases between. This CDR3 is 13 amino acids long. CDR3 region: CASSFSQADTQYF. The CDR3 DNA reads TGTGCCAGCAGTTTTAGTCAGGCGGATACGCAGTATTTT.

This clone was detected only a few times. The chain joins TRBV7-9 to TRBJ2-1; no clear D gene. The CDR3 has 13 amino acids. V was clipped by 6 bases and J by 5 bases, with 11 bases between them. Germline V CDR1 and CDR2: SEHNR, FQNEAQ (reference sequence). The CDR3 DNA reads TGTGCCAGCAGACAACAGAGAAACAATGAGCAGTTCTTC. Translation gives CASRQQRNNEQFF.

This clone was counted only a few times. This chain connects TRBV6-5 to TRBJ1-6; D remains ambiguous. The germline CDR1 and CDR2 sequences are MNHEY and SVGAGI. This CDR3 contains 15 residues. Trimming removed 11 bases from V and 7 bases from J, with 21 bases in between. In DNA form, the CDR3 reads TGTGCCCATAATTGGGAGATTTCGGCGAATTCACCCCTCCACTTT. This sequence encodes CAHNWEISANSPLHF.

This chain links TRBV9 with TRBJ2-2, with D perhaps TRBD2 (5 bases). The V gene lost 3 bases and the J gene lost 3 bases, with 12 bases spanning the gap. Germline lookup yields CDR1 SGDLS and CDR2 YYNGEE. The CDR3 spans 15 residues. The CDR3: CASSAGLVYTGELFF. In DNA, the CDR3 is TGTGCCAGCAGCGCAGGACTGGTATACACCGGGGAGCTGTTTTTT. Together with reference TRBV9 and TRBJ2-2, the CDR3 gives the full variable domain: DSGVTQTPKHLITATGQRVTLRCSPRSGDLSVYWYQQSLDQGLQFLIQYYNGEERAKGNILERFSAQQFPDLHSELNLSSLELGDSALYFCASSAGLVYTGELFFGEGSRLTVL.

The chain combines TRBV6-1 with TRBJ1-2, with a possible D match to TRBD1 (6 bases). V lost 3 bases to trimming and J lost 4 bases, with 15 bases between them. The CDR3 is 15 amino acids. CDR1 MNHNS and CDR2 SASEGT come from the germline V gene. The CDR3 loop is CASSDDATGFYGYTF. In nucleotides, the CDR3 is TGTGCCAGCAGTGACGATGCAACAGGGTTCTATGGCTACACCTTC.

For this clone: The same CDR3 also results from other DNA sequences found in this sample. The J gene is TRBJ2-5, the V gene TRBV5-1; no definite D call. The CDR3 runs 12 residues. CDR1 and CDR2 (germline): SGHRS, YFSETQ. V was trimmed by 4 bases and J by 2 bases, leaving 6 bases between them. This CDR3 is CASSPNQETQYF. The CDR3 DNA sequence: TGCGCCAGCAGCCCTAATCAAGAGACCCAGTACTTC.

The table lists this clone with a few counts. The CDR3 bases are TGTGCCAGCAGCGTAGAGACGGGGGGCTGGGAGACCCAGTACTTC. This encodes CASSVETGGWETQYF. The rearrangement uses TRBV9 and TRBJ2-5; D possibly corresponds to TRBD2 (7 bases). Germline values: CDR1 SGDLS, CDR2 YYNGEE. Trimming removed 0 bases from V and 5 bases from J, with 14 bases in between. The CDR3 totals 15 residues.

This chain links TRBV27 with TRBJ2-1; TRBD2 matches 8 bases. This CDR3 contains 14 residues. With V trimmed by 3 bases and J by 5 bases, 3 bases remained unmatched. Looked up from germline, CDR1 is MNHEY and CDR2 is SMNVEV (reference sequence). The CDR3 spells CASSFGGGHNEQFF. The DNA of the CDR3 is TGTGCCAGCAGTTTCGGGGGGGGGCACAATGAGCAGTTCTTC.

The chain recombines TRBV5-1 with TRBJ2-3; TRBD1 is a possible D gene (5 bases). V shed 0 bases and J shed 8 bases, with 10 bases lying between them. The germline CDR1 and CDR2 sequences are SGHRS and YFSETQ. The CDR3 has 13 amino acids. The CDR3 region has the DNA TGCGCCAGCAGCTTGGCAGGGAAAACTACGCAGTATTTT. Amino acid sequence: CASSLAGKTTQYF.

This clone was observed at least ten times. The chain links TRBV7-3 to TRBJ2-2; TRBD1 matches 8 bases. The CDR3 runs 15 residues. V lost 4 bases to trimming and J lost 6 bases; unmatched junction nucleotides: 7. In germline, CDR1 is SGHTA, CDR2 FQGTGA. The CDR3 nucleotides are TGTGCCAGCAGCTCTCAGGGGGCGGCGGCCGGGGAGCTGTTTTTT. Translated, it gives CASSSQGAAAGELFF.